A selection of T cell receptor beta chains follows, all from one sample in a study of cytomegalovirus exposure and HLA in healthy donors. This table comes from immunoSEQ multiplex PCR, and its TCRdb copy is limited to in-frame clones, with some not included. The sample consists of approximately 220,000 clones, just over 90% of them appearing once. The specimen sequenced was PBMCs. Every receptor here comes from a young woman in good health and CMV-seronegative. Both conserved end residues are part of each CDR3. D genes are given only for firm matches. Only some rows state a clone size, as once, few, many or a class for expanded clones.

>-|TRBJ2-1|18|-|TRBV4-2
CASSPNPITPSSYNEQFF
TGTGCCAGCAGCCCGAATCCGATTACCCCCAGCTCCTACAATGAGCAGTTCTTC
>-|TRBJ2-7|14|-|TRBV5-1
CASSLQVEPYEQYF
TGCGCCAGCAGCTTACAGGTAGAGCCCTACGAGCAGTACTTC
>-|TRBJ2-7|13|-|TRBV27
CASSLTYRYEQYF
TGTGCCAGCAGTTTAACCTACAGGTACGAGCAGTACTTC
>-|TRBJ2-1|13|-|TRBV5-1
CASRRDLFDEQFF
TGCGCCAGCAGGCGGGACTTGTTCGATGAGCAGTTCTTC
>-|TRBJ1-1|13|-|TRBV30
CAWRTTRGTEAFF
TGTGCCTGGAGAACCACCCGGGGTACTGAAGCTTTCTTT
>-|TRBJ1-2|15|-|TRBV7-9
CASSTLGQPTYGYTF
TGTGCCAGCAGCACTTTAGGACAGCCGACCTATGGCTACACCTTC
>TRBD1|TRBJ1-2|13|few|TRBV25-1
CASKSGQGGGYTF
TGTGCCAGCAAGTCGGGACAGGGTGGTGGCTACACCTTC
>-|TRBJ2-7|11|-|TRBV2
CASILGGEQYF
TGTGCCAGCATTCTAGGGGGAGAGCAGTACTTC
>-|TRBJ2-7|14|-|TRBV14
CASSQWDLSYEQYF
TGTGCCAGCAGCCAATGGGACTTATCCTACGAGCAGTACTTC
>-|TRBJ1-5|17|once|TRBV11-2
CASSLQGGGAPNQPQHF
TGTGCCAGCAGCTTACAGGGAGGAGGTGCGCCCAATCAGCCCCAGCATTTT
>-|TRBJ1-2|16|-|TRBV30
CAWREGTRGYGYGYTF
TGTGCCTGGAGGGAGGGGACGAGGGGTTATGGCTATGGCTACACCTTC
>TRBD2|TRBJ2-1|17|-|TRBV10-1
CASSDRGLAGVYNEQFF
TGCGCCAGCAGTGACCGCGGACTAGCGGGAGTCTACAATGAGCAGTTCTTC
>-|TRBJ1-4|12|once|TRBV6-5
CASSRLSEKLFF
TGTGCCAGCAGTCGGTTGTCTGAAAAACTGTTTTTT
>-|TRBJ1-1|12|-|TRBV6-1
CASSRTGTEAFF
TGTGCCAGCAGCCGGACTGGGACTGAAGCTTTCTTT
>-|TRBJ2-3|16|-|TRBV21-1
CASSKDRYGGTDTQYF
TGTGCCAGCAGCAAAGATAGGTACGGAGGCACAGATACGCAGTATTTT
>-|TRBJ2-7|15|-|TRBV15
CATSRGIQGSFEQYF
TGTGCCACCAGCAGAGGAATACAGGGCTCGTTCGAGCAGTACTTC
>-|TRBJ1-1|13|-|TRBV19
CASSSSRNTEAFF
TGTGCCAGTAGTAGTAGCAGGAACACTGAAGCTTTCTTT
>-|TRBJ2-5|17|-|TRBV7-9
CASSFEIDGGRQETQYF
TGTGCCAGCAGCTTCGAGATTGATGGGGGCCGCCAAGAGACCCAGTACTTC
>-|TRBJ1-2|12|-|TRBV28
CASRDRGYGYTF
TGTGCCAGCAGGGACCGGGGCTATGGCTACACCTTC
>-|TRBJ1-5|13|-|TRBV6-4
CASSDGARGPQHF
TGTGCCAGCAGTGACGGGGCAAGGGGGCCCCAGCATTTT
>-|TRBJ1-1|13|-|TRBV28
CASSLSGITEAFF
TGTGCCAGCAGTTTATCGGGGATCACTGAAGCTTTCTTT
>TRBD2|TRBJ2-1|14|-|TRBV19
CASSQGLAYNEQFF
TGTGCCAGTAGCCAGGGACTAGCGTACAATGAGCAGTTCTTC
>TRBD2|TRBJ2-7|12|-|TRBV30
CAWRRDYYEQYF
TGTGCCTGGAGAAGGGACTACTACGAGCAGTACTTC
>-|TRBJ1-4|15|-|TRBV6-1
CASSLASTTNEKLFF
TGTGCCAGCAGTCTAGCCTCCACAACTAATGAAAAACTGTTTTTT
>TRBD1|TRBJ1-1|16|-|TRBV5-1
CASSGTGPHTNTEAFF
TGCGCCAGCAGCGGGACAGGGCCGCACACTAACACTGAAGCTTTCTTT
>TRBD1|TRBJ2-1|15|-|TRBV6-5
CASRPTGGSYNEQFF
TGTGCCAGCAGACCTACAGGGGGCTCCTACAATGAGCAGTTCTTC
>TRBD1|TRBJ1-2|14|-|TRBV5-5
CASSPRTGANGYTF
TGTGCCAGCAGCCCCAGGACAGGGGCCAATGGCTACACCTTC
>-|TRBJ1-2|15|-|TRBV18
CASSPGRGTLYGYTF
TGTGCCAGCTCCCCTGGACGGGGGACCCTCTATGGCTACACCTTC
>TRBD1|TRBJ1-1|15|-|TRBV30
CAWSVHGTGATEAFF
TGTGCCTGGAGTGTACACGGGACAGGGGCCACTGAAGCTTTCTTT
>-|TRBJ1-5|14|once|TRBV7-3
CASRPTAGYQPQHF
TGTGCCAGCAGGCCTACCGCGGGATATCAGCCCCAGCATTTT
>-|TRBJ2-5|15|-|TRBV5-1
CASSRGAGEWETQYF
TGCGCCAGCAGCCGGGGGGCGGGAGAGTGGGAGACCCAGTACTTC
>TRBD1|TRBJ1-1|13|-|TRBV11-2
CASSLAGGGEAFF
TGTGCCAGCAGCTTAGCAGGGGGTGGTGAAGCTTTCTTT
>-|TRBJ2-7|13|-|TRBV2
CASRRREPYEQYF
TGTGCCAGCAGGAGGAGGGAACCCTACGAGCAGTACTTC
>-|TRBJ1-1|14|-|TRBV6-1
CASSATGMNTEAFF
TGTGCCAGCAGTGCGACCGGGATGAACACTGAAGCTTTCTTT